This TCR beta chain stems from a study of cytomegalovirus exposure and HLA in healthy donors listed by TCRdb under 2017. General notes on the study: According to an earlier analysis of 587 of the donors, 150 million to 200 million T cells yielded over 100 million unique TCR beta sequences and about 280 Gb of sequence data. To predict cytomegalovirus infection status, the study brought together high-throughput TCR immunosequencing, statistical association of individual TCRs with disease status, and machine learning. Several DR-DQ haplotypes were handled as single units for association and clustering, since linkage in the cohort was strong. The study profiled the T cell repertoires of hundreds of subjects by immunosequencing and related them to cytomegalovirus serostatus. Both class I and class II loci were covered by HLA typing, at four-digit resolution. Among almost 400 genotyped donors of the cohort, an average of 235,054 unique TCR beta nucleotide sequences were sequenced per donor, roughly a sixth of them non-productive. All discovery cohort repertoires had been generated on a single sequencing platform. A separate validation cohort of over 95 different subjects was used in addition to the roughly 670-subject first cohort. Typing coverage varied by locus: roughly 620-640 donors for A, B, C, DRB1 and DQB1; under 550 for DQA1; approximately 610 for DPA1; approximately 490 for DPB1. A later analysis re-examined previously published TCR beta repertoires from 500 to 700 donors and added high-resolution HLA genotyping to investigate patterns of TCR occurrence. The study was designed to test whether signatures of past pathogen exposure could be identified by cataloging public T cell receptors. Around 330 gigabases of sequencing data and around 85 million unique TCR sequences made up an early release that covered fewer than 650 HLA-typed donors. A later genetic analysis used genome-wide SNP genotypes for about three fifths of the 666 donors, treating that subset as a discovery cohort. To decide whether each TCR beta V gene segment behaved as functional or pseudogenic, an earlier analysis of fewer than 750 of the donors relied on high-throughput TCR beta sequencing. The genetic ancestry cluster associated with self-reported Caucasian donors included around four fifths of the approximately 430 genotyped donors. The later analysis used no new phenotypic data to find candidate immune exposures, relying instead on TCR beta sequences and their occurrence across donors. Donor age, sex, ethnicity and CMV serostatus were collected together with the repertoire data. Beyond this particular receptor, the publication reports: HLA typing was unavailable for some donors at each locus, so association tests used only the typed subset. The authors suggested that the approach could potentially be generalized to other disease states and immunological phenotypes. In a later analysis, HLA-associated TCR beta chains showed more clonal expansion and lower generation probabilities than non-associated chains that were equally common. Presence/absence analyses assumed roughly uniform sequencing depth across donors, an assumption that may not hold. Broadly in line with IMGT annotations, most TCR beta V segments showed up in productive rearrangements about 87% or about 30% of the time in an earlier analysis of several hundred of the donors. In a later analysis, several top co-occurrence clusters were reported to appear linked to parvovirus B19, influenza, CMV and Epstein-Barr virus. In vitro tests confirmed that three of the cytomegalovirus-associated TCR beta chains recognize cytomegalovirus antigens. When HLA alleles, especially DR and DQ, strongly co-occurred, TCR associations were difficult to assign to individual alleles. In the study, about 150 TCR beta chains were listed as associated with cytomegalovirus. Because counts were too low, more than 15 rarely observed V segments, including chromosome 9 orphons, were excluded from the earlier analysis of 587 of the donors. A further reported finding was that TCR beta sequences accurately predicted the HLA-A and HLA-B alleles for most subjects in the first cohort. A later genetic analysis reported fewer N-insertions in productive TCRs among donors in an Asian-associated ancestry cluster than the approximately 670-donor mean. Immune exposure information for the cohort was limited to CMV serostatus. In a later genetic analysis, a missense DCLRE1C variant was associated with V-gene and J-gene trimming of TCR beta chains, and the association was replicated in an independent cohort. Most TCR sequences were observed very rarely across donors, whereas some public TCRs were present in many individuals. Some IMGT-functional V segments, including TRBV6-2 and TRBV6-3, could not be distinguished by the 87-base-pair reads and were therefore excluded. The cohort was sequenced for TCR beta chains only, and without alpha or paired-chain data the features that could be detected were limited. Most CMV-associated TCR beta chains appeared to be HLA-restricted in a later analysis, and the HLA associations seemed to be driven largely by CMV exposure. A group of highly shared sequence variants was considered likely to be a technical artifact of the sequencing pipeline. Correlated functional status among segregating V segments might reflect linkage disequilibrium, but an unknown experimental factor could not be ruled out. According to a later analysis, TCR association rates differed among HLA loci, with DRB1 alleles showing the most associated TCRs and HLA-C alleles showing the fewest. In a later analysis, 15,000 to 20,000 TCR beta sequences were associated with specific HLA alleles at a false discovery rate of 0.05. The classifier was reported to diagnose cytomegalovirus status with high specificity and sensitivity in both the original and validation cohorts.

Inclusive of the bounding cysteine and phenylalanine, the CDR3 is 14 residues long. Just the 42-base CDR3 DNA is kept, in frame starting at base 1. As encoded in the germline V gene, CDR1 is SGHRS while CDR2 is YFSETQ. This clone occurred once. Its antigen remains unidentified. An end of the junction differs from the germline gene, which may be a read error. The cohort comprised 710 or so healthy bone marrow donors. At the time of sampling, every cohort member was nominally healthy, though immune exposures that went unrecorded were likely present. The donor was CMV seropositive and belonged to the group of 250 to 350 seropositive cohort members. Every donor gave a peripheral blood sample, and the peripheral blood mononuclear cells from that sample were used for TCR beta sequencing. Genomic DNA was extracted from the blood cell samples with the Qiagen DNeasy Blood Extraction Kit. The method was the immunoSEQ multiplex PCR assay. For the multiplex PCR, a mixture combining 60 forward primers for TCR Vbeta segments and 13 reverse primers for TCR Jbeta segments was used. The CDR3 region of rearranged TCR beta genes was amplified from genomic DNA by a multiplex PCR assay. Amplified TCR beta libraries were sequenced as 87-base-pair reads on the Illumina HiSeq System. From the authors' description of their analysis: Across the roughly 670 repertoires, a later analysis counted 75 million to 90 million unique TCR beta chains, around 11 million of which were shared by at least two donors. Raw reads were error-corrected and collapsed into unique sequences by a nearest-neighbor algorithm in which closely related sequences were merged to remove PCR and sequencing errors. CDR3 sequences were aligned to IMGT reference sequences to assign V, D and J gene segments. For a sequence to be retained, at least a six-nucleotide match to both a V gene segment and a J gene segment was required. Rearrangements were classified as productive when the CDR3 lacked stop codons and remained in frame with V and J, and all other rearrangements were classified as non-productive. Following IMGT convention, CDR3 was defined as the stretch from the second conserved V-encoded cysteine up to the conserved J-encoded phenylalanine. Sequences without an unambiguous match to a single V gene segment were excluded from the earlier analysis of about 600 of the donors. An earlier analysis of over 450 of the donors classified V segments as functional when productive rearrangements were above 56.7% and as segregating when the standard deviation between donors was above 5%. To diagnose cytomegalovirus status from the catalog of TCR beta chain sequences, a statistical classification framework was built. In a later analysis, V and J genes were assigned by comparing TCR nucleotide sequences against IMGT/GENE-DB human TR gene sequences. The TCRdist pipeline was used in a later analysis to assign CDR3 sequences and most-parsimonious VDJ recombination scenarios. In a later analysis, each TCR beta chain was defined by its CDR3 amino acid sequence together with its V-gene family, and reads without a unique V-gene family were excluded. As a way to deal with suspected cross-contamination and a sequencing artifact, a later analysis dropped under 600 nucleotide sequences that were highly shared and had low generation probability. A later analysis calculated a clonal expansion index for each public chain from normalized within-repertoire ranks of inferred template counts. In a later analysis, generation probabilities were computed with a VDJ recombination model fitted to out-of-frame rearrangements, and the resulting probabilities were checked against IGoR. In a later analysis, hypergeometric tests were used to score TCR-TCR, TCR-HLA and TCR-CMV co-occurrence, with a repertoire-size bias correction applied to TCR pairs. To estimate false discovery rates, a later analysis permuted the HLA or CMV assignments 20 times. In a later analysis, co-occurring TCRs were grouped using DBSCAN, and TCRdist sequence similarity was added for clustering within HLA-allele-positive subsets. Repertoires with fewer than 30,000 or more than 120,000 public chains, plus five repertoires with anomalous nucleotide sharing, were excluded from co-occurrence clustering. Here the immuneACCESS table is served through TCRdb, limited to in-frame sequences with V and J called. Missing clones are a known gap in these copies; in checked studies unresolved V genes cover under half, and the rest lacks a known reason. That table supplies the V and J calls and clone size; D and trimming were determined from the DNA. The sample profile shows around 150,000 clones; 82% of them were found once. Of the sample, approximately 8.1% falls within the top ten clones.

The origin of this receptor is a woman aged 50 to 65 in good health and CMV-seropositive. The material sequenced was PBMCs. Recombination joined TRBV5-1 with TRBJ2-1; TRBD1 could be the D gene, as 6 bases match. The CDR3 region reads CVSSPQTGYNEQFF. The DNA is as follows: TGCGTCAGCAGCCCCCAGACAGGCTACAATGAGCAGTTCTTC. The entire variable domain, with the stretches around the CDR3 drawn from the reference TRBV5-1 and TRBJ2-1 proteins, is KAGVTQTPRYLIKTRGQQVTLSCSPISGHRSVSWYQQTPGQGLQFLFEYFSETQRNKGNFPGRFSGRQFSNSRSEMNVSTLELGDSALYLCVSSPQTGYNEQFFGPGTRLTVL.